Listed below are T cell receptor beta chains from one sample, sequenced in a study of blood T cells in healthy people across ages. TCRdb ran MiXCR on the 5' RACE reads and lists one entry per CDR3 protein. The repertoire holds around 1.5 million distinct CDR3 sequences, with roughly 59% as singletons. Sequencing was performed on blood. The receptor source for this set is a man between 18 and 35 years old in good health. CDR3s include the opening cysteine and the closing phenylalanine or tryptophan. The D gene is left open where the match is weak. Only some rows state a clone size, as once, few, many or a class for expanded clones.

>TRBJ2-3|TRBV11-2|11|-|-
TGTGCCAGCAGCTTAGCCAGCCTGCAGTATTTT
CASSLASLQYF
>TRBJ2-2|TRBV3-1|17|-|TRBD2
TGTGCCAGCAGCCAAGCCCTAGCGGGGGCCGACACCGGGGAGCTGTTTTTT
CASSQALAGADTGELFF
>TRBJ2-7|TRBV12-3/TRBV12-4|13|-|-
TGTGCCAGCAGCGGCACCGAGGACTACGAGCAGTACTTC
CASSGTEDYEQYF
>TRBJ2-5|TRBV6-5|16|-|-
TGTGCCAGCAGTCCCCTAACCCTGTTGGGCCGCGAGACCCAGTACTTC
CASSPLTLLGRETQYF
>TRBJ1-2|TRBV5-1|15|-|-
TGCGCCAGCAGCTTGGGTGACGGACCCCCTTGGGGCTACACCTTC
CASSLGDGPPWGYTF
>TRBJ1-1|TRBV5-1|14|-|-
TGCGCCAGCAGCTACCAGGGACTGGACACTGAAGCTTTCTTT
CASSYQGLDTEAFF
>TRBJ1-2|TRBV20-1|14|few|TRBD1
TGCAGTGCTAGAGAGTTATGGACAGGGATTGGCTACACCTTC
CSARELWTGIGYTF
>TRBJ1-2|TRBV7-9|14|-|-
TGTGCCAGCAGCTTTATCCGCTCTGTCTATGGCTACACCTTC
CASSFIRSVYGYTF
>TRBJ2-5|TRBV25-1|16|-|-
TGTGCCAGCAGTGAGAAAGGACAGATCTCCCAAGAGACCCAGTACTTC
CASSEKGQISQETQYF
>TRBJ2-1|TRBV20-1|13|-|-
TGCAGTGCTAGAAGGCTAGACTTCAATGAGCAGTTCTTC
CSARRLDFNEQFF
>TRBJ2-4|TRBV9|17|-|-
TGTGCCAGCAGCCCCCCCCAAGCAGGGAGGTCCAAAAACATTCAGTACTTC
CASSPPQAGRSKNIQYF
>TRBJ2-3|TRBV20-1|17|-|-
TGCAGTGCCATCAACCGGGAGTGGCCTAGAGAGGGGGATACGCAGTATTTT
CSAINREWPREGDTQYF
>TRBJ2-7|TRBV11-2|15|-|-
TGTGCCAGCAGGGGATTGGAGGGGGCAAGCTACGAGCAGTACTTC
CASRGLEGASYEQYF
>TRBJ2-3|TRBV27|13|-|-
TGTGCCAGCAGTTTGCACCCCACAGATACGCAGTATTTT
CASSLHPTDTQYF
>TRBJ2-7|TRBV6-6|12|-|TRBD2
TGTGCCTCTAGCGGGAGTATATACGAGCAGTACTTC
CASSGSIYEQYF
>TRBJ2-6|TRBV25-1|16|few|-
TGTGCCAGCAGTGGCCAGGGCCTTACTGGGGCCAACGTCCTGACTTTC
CASSGQGLTGANVLTF
>TRBJ2-2|TRBV12-3/TRBV12-4|18|-|TRBD2
TGTGCCAGCACTACCCTCCACCTCGGACTAGCAGAAACGGGGGAGCTGTTTTTT
CASTTLHLGLAETGELFF
>TRBJ2-7|TRBV28|17|-|TRBD1
TGTGCCAGCAGTTGGCGGCGAGGGCAGGGGGATCCCTACGAGCAGTACTTC
CASSWRRGQGDPYEQYF
>TRBJ1-2|TRBV6-5|13|-|-
TGTGCCAGCAGTTACTCCGGTGGTGATGGCTACACCTTC
CASSYSGGDGYTF
>TRBJ1-5|TRBV21-1|13|-|-
TGTGCCAGCAGCAAAGCGGGCGGTCAGCCCCAGCATTTT
CASSKAGGQPQHF
>TRBJ2-5|TRBV6-1|12|-|-
TGTGCCAGCTACGTCCCCTACAATGAGCAGTACTTC
CASYVPYNEQYF
>TRBJ2-3|TRBV6-6|17|-|TRBD1
TGTGCCAGCAGTTTTCACTCCGGGACAGGGATCGCCGATACGCAGTATTTT
CASSFHSGTGIADTQYF
>TRBJ2-3|TRBV4-2|16|-|TRBD1
TGTGCCAGCAGCCCCCTTCAGGGGGCTAGCACAGATACGCAGTATTTT
CASSPLQGASTDTQYF
>TRBJ2-1|TRBV7-9|20|-|TRBD2
TGTGCCAGCAGCTTAGTGGGGGGGCTAGCGGGAGCAAGCTCCTACAATGAGCAGTTCTTC
CASSLVGGLAGASSYNEQFF
>TRBJ1-4|TRBV2|15|-|TRBD1
TGTGCCAGCTCGGACCCCGGACAGGGAAACGAAAAACTGTTTTTT
CASSDPGQGNEKLFF
>TRBJ2-7|TRBV2|11|-|-
TGTGCCAGCAGTGGTTTCTACGAGCAGTACTTC
CASSGFYEQYF
>TRBJ1-6|TRBV5-1|14|-|-
TGCGCCAGCAGCTTGGCAGGCTCTAATTCACCCCTCCACTTT
CASSLAGSNSPLHF
>TRBJ1-6|TRBV28|15|-|TRBD1
TGTGCCAGCAGTTTGGGACAGGGACGTAATTCACCCCTCCACTTT
CASSLGQGRNSPLHF
>TRBJ2-7|TRBV29-1|16|-|TRBD2
TGCAGCGTTCGGTTTGGGACTAGCGGTGCCTCCTACGAGCAGTACTTC
CSVRFGTSGASYEQYF
>TRBJ1-2|TRBV20-1|15|once|TRBD1
TGCAGTGCTAGAGCACCGACAGGGCAGCACTATGGCTACACCTTC
CSARAPTGQHYGYTF
>TRBJ2-7|TRBV7-6|17|-|TRBD2
TGTGCCAGCAGCTTAGTTAGGGCTAGCGGGAGCCCCCACGAGCAGTACTTC
CASSLVRASGSPHEQYF
>TRBJ2-3|TRBV7-9|15|few|-
TGTGCCAGCAGGGGATTAAAAGGGACCACAGATACGCAGTATTTT
CASRGLKGTTDTQYF
>TRBJ2-1|TRBV20-1|13|-|-
TGCAGTGCTAGGGACGGGGATTACAATGAGCAGTTCTTC
CSARDGDYNEQFF
>TRBJ1-1|TRBV7-9|12|-|-
TGTGCCAGCTCCCTCCTGGACACTGAAGCTTTCTTT
CASSLLDTEAFF
>TRBJ1-4|TRBV5-1|15|once|TRBD1
TGCGCCAGCAGCCTGGACAGGGGGCGAGGGGAAAAACTGTTTTTT
CASSLDRGRGEKLFF
>TRBJ2-3|TRBV11-2|15|-|-
TGTGCCAGCAGCCCTAATGAGGGGGGAGCAGATACGCAGTATTTT
CASSPNEGGADTQYF
>TRBJ1-4|TRBV6-6|17|-|TRBD1
TGTGCCAGCACCGACCTTGTAGGGACAGGGGCTAATGAAAAACTGTTTTTT
CASTDLVGTGANEKLFF
>TRBJ2-1|TRBV20-1|13|-|-
TGCAGTGCTAGAGAATCCAGTAGGGTAAGGCAGTTCTTC
CSARESSRVRQFF
>TRBJ2-7|TRBV7-9|12|few|-
TGTGCCAGCAGCTTAGGCCAGCTTTTTCAGTACTTC
CASSLGQLFQYF
>TRBJ2-7|TRBV20-1|12|-|-
TGCAGTGCAGGGACTCGATCCGGGGAGCAGTACTTC
CSAGTRSGEQYF
>TRBJ2-7|TRBV9|13|-|TRBD2
TGTGCCAGCAGCACGACGGGAGGCCGCGAGCAGTACTTC
CASSTTGGREQYF
>TRBJ2-3|TRBV6-1|15|-|-
TGTGCCAGCAGTGAAGGGCCGCGGGGCTCAGATACGCAGTATTTT
CASSEGPRGSDTQYF
>TRBJ2-1|TRBV11-1|21|once|-
TGTGCCAGCAGCCAAAAAAAGGCGGCGGGTGATACGGTAAGGGGATACAATGAGCAGTTCTTC
CASSQKKAAGDTVRGYNEQFF
>TRBJ1-2|TRBV5-1|15|-|TRBD1
TGCGCCAGCAGCTGGGGACAGAATCCTAACTATGGCTACACCTTC
CASSWGQNPNYGYTF
>TRBJ2-5|TRBV9|13|-|-
TGTGCCAGCAGTAATGGCTGGACCGGGACCCAGTACTTC
CASSNGWTGTQYF
>TRBJ2-7|TRBV20-1|15|-|-
TGCAGTGTTACTGGGAACAGGGAAGTGGTCAACGAGCAGTACTTC
CSVTGNREVVNEQYF
>TRBJ1-5|TRBV20-1|17|many|TRBD1
TGCAGTGCTAGAGAGGACAGGGGCCCCTATAGCAATCAGCCCCAGCATTTT
CSAREDRGPYSNQPQHF
>TRBJ2-5|TRBV6-6|14|-|-
TGTGCCAGCAGTTACGGGCGGCTTTCGGAGACCCAGTACTTC
CASSYGRLSETQYF
>TRBJ2-7|TRBV6-5|16|-|-
TGTGCCAGCAGTTACCAGAGGTCTTCTCCCACCTACGAGCAGTACTTC
CASSYQRSSPTYEQYF
>TRBJ2-7|TRBV6-2/TRBV6-3|14|-|TRBD2
TGTGCCAGCAGATCTAGCGGGAACTACTACGAGCAGTACTTC
CASRSSGNYYEQYF